The 17 T cell receptor beta chains in this list originate from one sample, sequenced in a study of beta chain features in type 1 diabetes. No cognate antigen is known for these TCRs. Study-level points and caveats: In every one of the four CD4+ subsets, TCRB CDR3s were moderately but significantly shorter in Type 1 diabetes patients.

What was sequenced were expressed TCRB transcripts, since all of the isolated RNA had been reverse transcribed. Method: immunoSEQ multiplex PCR; TCRdb's copy keeps in-frame clones and lacks some. The sample has fewer than 350,000 clones, about 15% seen once. Sequencing was carried out using naive CD4+ T cells from blood. These TCRs come from a young man with type 1 diabetes.

This chain joins TRBV5-1 and TRBJ2-7, with D unresolved. This CDR3 has 14 amino acids. Germline CDR1 is SGHRS and CDR2 is YFSETQ. Trimming removed 2 bases at V and 3 bases at J, with 12 bases between. CDR3 in amino acids: CASSLQPSNYEQYF. The CDR3 region has the DNA TGCGCCAGCAGCTTACAACCTTCAAACTACGAGCAGTACTTC.

This clone has only a few counts. This chain connects TRBV29-1 to TRBJ2-2; TRBD1 is a possible D gene (5 bases). V lost 5 bases to trimming and J lost 6 bases, with 13 bases between them. Germline values: CDR1 SQVTM, CDR2 ANQGSEA. The length of the CDR3 is 13 residues. DNA for the CDR3: TGCAGCGTTCAAGGGGTAGCTGCCGGGGAGCTGTTTTTT. Translating gives CSVQGVAAGELFF.

The chain employs TRBV2 and TRBJ2-2; D is unresolved. Between the trimmed V and J ends, which lost 1 base and 1 base, there was a span of 4 bases. Germline V gene data show CDR1 as SNHLY and CDR2 as FYNNEI. The CDR3 consists of 14 residues. The CDR3 nucleotides are TGTGCCAGCAGTGAAGACTGGAACACCGGGGAGCTGTTTTTT. Its protein product is CASSEDWNTGELFF.

This chain links TRBV4-2 with TRBJ2-2; D gene ambiguous. The germline CDR1 and CDR2 sequences are LGHNA and YNFKEQ. The ends were cut back, 0 bases at V and 5 bases at J, with 16 bases in the middle. This CDR3 has 17 amino acids. This CDR3 reads CASSQDLGDSVTGELFF. CDR3 nucleotides: TGTGCCAGCAGCCAAGATCTTGGAGACTCCGTGACCGGGGAGCTGTTTTTT.

The chain recombines TRBV6-5 with TRBJ1-1; D gene uncertain. The CDR3 length is 11 residues. Germline CDR1 reads MNHEY; CDR2 reads SVGAGI. V was shortened by 6 bases and J by 6 bases, with 8 bases between the two germline ends. The CDR3 reads CASSGIAEAFF. The CDR3, as DNA: TGTGCCAGCAGCGGTATCGCTGAAGCTTTCTTT.

The chain joins TRBV13 to TRBJ2-7; D call uncertain. CDR1 and CDR2 (germline): PRHDT, FYEKMQ (reference sequence). The CDR3 has 13 residues. Trimming pared 3 bases from V and 3 bases from J, leaving 9 bases between. The CDR3 DNA is TGTGCCAGCAGCTTGGAGAAGAGCTACGAGCAGTACTTC. Residues: CASSLEKSYEQYF. The whole variable domain, remainder taken from reference TRBV13 and TRBJ2-7, is AAGVIQSPRHLIKEKRETATLKCYPIPRHDTVYWYQQGPGQDPQFLISFYEKMQSDKGSIPDRFSAQQFSDYHSELNMSSLELGDSALYFCASSLEKSYEQYFGPGTRLTVT.

This clone came up a few times. The genes are TRBV30 and TRBJ1-3; 7 bases match TRBD1. The length of the CDR3 is 15 residues. The ends lost 4 bases at V and 1 base at J; junction bases unmatched: 7. Germline CDR1 and CDR2: GTSNPN and SVGIG (reference sequence). CDR3 residues: CAWNIYRGSGNTIYF. The CDR3 bases are TGTGCCTGGAATATCTACAGGGGATCTGGAAACACCATATATTTT.

The chain links TRBV5-4 to TRBJ2-3; 9 bases map to TRBD2. Germline CDR1 reads SGHNT; CDR2 reads YYREEE (reference sequence). This CDR3 has 16 residues. V trimming: 7 bases; J trimming: 7 bases; junction bases outside the gene matches: 16. The CDR3 coding sequence is TGTGCCAGCCACCGCACTCTTAGCGGGGGAGTTTATACGCAGTATTTT. Translation: CASHRTLSGGVYTQYF.

This clone was picked up a small number of times. This chain links TRBV28 with TRBJ2-7, with a weak D call TRBD2 (6 bases). Trimming took off 5 bases at V and 1 base at J, with 12 bases between the two ends. The CDR3 is 14 residues long. The germline CDR1 and CDR2 sequences are MDHEN and SYDVKM. This CDR3 reads CASSEWEVSYEQYF. In DNA form, the CDR3 reads TGTGCCAGCAGTGAGTGGGAGGTATCCTACGAGCAGTACTTC.

V is TRBV30 and J is TRBJ2-1; TRBD1 agrees at 7 bases. Germline CDR1 reads GTSNPN; CDR2 reads SVGIG (reference sequence). The CDR3 totals 13 residues. V was pared by 5 bases and J by 4 bases, with 5 bases of the junction left unmatched. CDR3 sequence reads: CAWGGQFYNEQFF. CDR3 in DNA: TGTGCCTGGGGGGGACAGTTTTACAATGAGCAGTTCTTC.

This clone came up a few times. The chain links TRBV30 to TRBJ2-1; TRBD2 matches 15 bases. After removal of 3 bases from V and 7 bases from J, the junction contained 13 bases not matched to a gene. The CDR3 sequence is 18 residues long. Germline assignment: CDR1 GTSNPN and CDR2 SVGIG (reference sequence). The CDR3 reads CAWRHRTSGRVYRNEQFF. CDR3 nucleotide sequence: TGTGCCTGGAGGCATAGGACTAGCGGGAGGGTATATAGAAATGAGCAGTTCTTC.

This clone was observed a handful of times. V usage is TRBV2 and J usage is TRBJ1-2, with 7 nucleotides matching TRBD1. CDR3 length: 13 amino acids. Per the germline V gene, CDR1 is SNHLY and CDR2 is FYNNEI. V gave up 3 bases and J gave up 8 bases; unmatched junction bases: 6. DNA of the CDR3: TGTGCCAGCAGTGACAGTATAGGGGGCGGCTACACCTTC. The encoded protein is CASSDSIGGGYTF. Complete variable domain (other parts from reference TRBV2 and TRBJ1-2): EPEVTQTPSHQVTQMGQEVILRCVPISNHLYFYWYRQILGQKVEFLVSFYNNEISEKSEIFDDQFSVERPDGSNFTLKIRSTKLEDSAMYFCASSDSIGGGYTFGSGTRLTVV.

V is TRBV13 and J is TRBJ2-7; TRBD2 might be the D (5 bases). The V and J ends lost 3 bases and 4 bases respectively, with 7 bases between them. This CDR3 region has 12 residues. Germline V gene sequence: CDR1 PRHDT, CDR2 FYEKMQ (reference sequence). This CDR3 is CASSFGEYEQYF. The CDR3, as DNA: TGTGCCAGCAGCTTCGGGGAGTACGAGCAGTACTTC.

This rearrangement joins TRBV29-1 to TRBJ1-5; 11 positions match TRBD1. The J segment lost 4 bases and the V segment lost 6 bases, leaving 5 bases of the junction unmatched. The CDR3 runs to 14 residues. Per germline, CDR1 SQVTM and CDR2 ANQGSEA. The CDR3 loop reads CSVRGQGVNQPQHF. CDR3 in DNA: TGCAGCGTGAGGGGACAGGGGGTAAATCAGCCCCAGCATTTT. Looking up the rest from reference TRBV29-1 and TRBJ1-5 gives the full variable domain: SAVISQKPSRDICQRGTSLTIQCQVDSQVTMMFWYRQQPGQSLTLIATANQGSEATYESGFVIDKFPISRPNLTFSTLTVSNMSPEDSSIYLCSVRGQGVNQPQHFGDGTRLSIL.

This clone has just a few counts. The genes are TRBV6-1 and TRBJ1-5; D gene uncertain. V shed 2 bases and J shed 3 bases, with 14 bases lying between them. The CDR3 contains 16 residues. Germline assignment: CDR1 MNHNS and CDR2 SASEGT. CDR3 protein: CASSEFGGNPNQPQHF. CDR3 bases: TGTGCCAGCAGTGAATTCGGCGGGAACCCCAATCAGCCCCAGCATTTT.

The chain combines TRBV11-2 with TRBJ2-5; TRBD2 might be the D (7 bases). Germline CDR1 SGHAT, CDR2 FQNNGV. V was cut by 2 bases and J by 5 bases, with 15 bases left in between. The CDR3 is 15 residues long. DNA of the CDR3: TGTGCCAGCAGCTTACGGCTAGGGGGAGGGGAGACCCAGTACTTC. Protein: CASSLRLGGGETQYF. Combining the CDR3 with reference TRBV11-2 and TRBJ2-5 gives the whole variable domain EAGVAQSPRYKIIEKRQSVAFWCNPISGHATLYWYQQILGQGPKLLIQFQNNGVVDDSQLPKDRFSAERLKGVDSTLKIQPAKLEDSAVYLCASSLRLGGGETQYFGPGTRLLVL.

CDR3 sequence: CASSYLAGGQYEQYF. In DNA form, the CDR3 reads TGTGCCAGCAGTTACCTGGCAGGGGGACAATACGAGCAGTACTTC. The rearrangement links TRBV6-5 to TRBJ2-7; 7 bases are a match to TRBD1. Losses at the gene ends were 2 bases for V and 4 bases for J; bases not matched to a gene: 8. The CDR3 totals 15 residues. Germline lookup yields CDR1 MNHEY and CDR2 SVGAGI.